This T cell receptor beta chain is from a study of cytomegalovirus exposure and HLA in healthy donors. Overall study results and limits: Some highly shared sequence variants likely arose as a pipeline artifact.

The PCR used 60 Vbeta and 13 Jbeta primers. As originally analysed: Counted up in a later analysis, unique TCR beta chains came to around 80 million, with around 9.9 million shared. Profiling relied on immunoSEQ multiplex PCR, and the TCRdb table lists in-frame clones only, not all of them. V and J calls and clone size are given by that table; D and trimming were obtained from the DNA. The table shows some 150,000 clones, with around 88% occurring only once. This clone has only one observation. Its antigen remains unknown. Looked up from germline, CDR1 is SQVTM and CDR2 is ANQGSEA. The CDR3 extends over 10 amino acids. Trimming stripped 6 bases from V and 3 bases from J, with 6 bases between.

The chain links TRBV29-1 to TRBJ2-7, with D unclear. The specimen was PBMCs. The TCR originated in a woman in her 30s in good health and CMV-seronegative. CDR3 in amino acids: CSVLIYEQYF. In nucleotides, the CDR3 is TGCAGCGTCCTAATCTACGAGCAGTACTTC.